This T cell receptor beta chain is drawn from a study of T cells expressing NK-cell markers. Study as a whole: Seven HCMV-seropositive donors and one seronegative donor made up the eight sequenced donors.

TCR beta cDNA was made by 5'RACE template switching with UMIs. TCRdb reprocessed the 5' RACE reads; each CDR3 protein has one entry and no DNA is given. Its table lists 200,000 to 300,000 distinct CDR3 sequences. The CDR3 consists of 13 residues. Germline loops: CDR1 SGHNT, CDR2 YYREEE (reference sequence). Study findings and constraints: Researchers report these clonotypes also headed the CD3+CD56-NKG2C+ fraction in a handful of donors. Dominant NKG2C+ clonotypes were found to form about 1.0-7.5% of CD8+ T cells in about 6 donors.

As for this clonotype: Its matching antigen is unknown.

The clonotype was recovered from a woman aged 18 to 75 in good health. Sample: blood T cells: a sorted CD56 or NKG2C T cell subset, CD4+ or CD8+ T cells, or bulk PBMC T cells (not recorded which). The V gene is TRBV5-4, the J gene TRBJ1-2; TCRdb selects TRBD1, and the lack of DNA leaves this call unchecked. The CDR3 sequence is CASSSRRAGGYTF.